The sequence of this TCR beta chain was determined in a study of blood T cells in healthy people across ages. CDR3 length: 14 residues. Losses at the gene ends were 4 bases for V and 9 bases for J; bases not matched to a gene: 8. Looked up from germline, CDR1 is SGHTA and CDR2 is FQGNSA. The study recruited healthy Caucasian donors from Russia who were aged about 6 to 90. Study outcomes and limitations: Diversity of TCR beta per million T cells declined in a roughly linear way with age. Higher diversity and more naive CD4+ cells were features of long-lived donors, compared to aged donors.

The second PCR ran about 6 to 11 cycles with a sample-barcoded 5' primer and J-beta primers. TCRdb processed the 5' RACE reads anew with MiXCR; each CDR3 protein has one entry. The data show hundreds of thousands of distinct CDR3 sequences, under 30% seen once. Points on this clonotype: No antigen is known for it.

The chain has TRBV7-2 and TRBJ1-4, with 7 bases aligning to TRBD1. The clonotype was recovered from a woman of 80 years or more in good health. What was sequenced was blood. CDR3 sequence reads: CASSSTGTEKKLFF. The DNA of the CDR3 is TGTGCCAGCAGCTCAACCGGGACAGAAAAAAAACTGTTTTTT.